This TCR beta chain was retrieved from a study of blood T cell repertoires in COVID-19. Trimming took off 0 bases at V and 4 bases at J, with 9 bases between the two ends. Germline V gene data show CDR1 as MNHEY and CDR2 as SVGAGI. CDR3 length equals 14 residues. Only in-frame clones appear in the TCRdb table, and some are missing; sequencing was by immunoSEQ multiplex PCR. Of about 250,000 clones in the sample, 87% were seen once. This clone was picked up one time. The origin of this receptor is a woman aged 25 to 39 with acute COVID-19. Material for sequencing was PBMCs or T cells enriched from blood (not recorded which). V gene TRBV6-5 combines with J gene TRBJ2-5, with no clear D. The CDR3 is CASSYSSGGETQYF. CDR3 coding DNA: TGTGCCAGCAGTTACTCCTCAGGTGGAGAGACCCAGTACTTC.